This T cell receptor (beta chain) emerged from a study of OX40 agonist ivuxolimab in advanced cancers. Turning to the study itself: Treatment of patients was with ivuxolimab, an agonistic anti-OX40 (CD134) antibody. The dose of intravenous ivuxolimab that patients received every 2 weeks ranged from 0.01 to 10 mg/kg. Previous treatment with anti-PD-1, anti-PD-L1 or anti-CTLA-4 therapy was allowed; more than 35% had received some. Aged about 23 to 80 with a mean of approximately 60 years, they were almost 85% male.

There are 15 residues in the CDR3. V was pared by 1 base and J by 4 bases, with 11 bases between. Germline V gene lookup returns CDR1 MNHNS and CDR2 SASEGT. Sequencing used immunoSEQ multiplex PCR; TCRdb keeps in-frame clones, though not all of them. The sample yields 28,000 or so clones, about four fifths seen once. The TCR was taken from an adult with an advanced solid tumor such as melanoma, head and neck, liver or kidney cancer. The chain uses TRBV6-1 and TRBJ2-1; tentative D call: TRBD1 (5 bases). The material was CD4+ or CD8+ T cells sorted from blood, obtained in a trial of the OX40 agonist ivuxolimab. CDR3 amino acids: CASSEVTGIYNEQFF. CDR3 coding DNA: TGTGCCAGCAGTGAAGTAACAGGAATTTACAATGAGCAGTTCTTC.